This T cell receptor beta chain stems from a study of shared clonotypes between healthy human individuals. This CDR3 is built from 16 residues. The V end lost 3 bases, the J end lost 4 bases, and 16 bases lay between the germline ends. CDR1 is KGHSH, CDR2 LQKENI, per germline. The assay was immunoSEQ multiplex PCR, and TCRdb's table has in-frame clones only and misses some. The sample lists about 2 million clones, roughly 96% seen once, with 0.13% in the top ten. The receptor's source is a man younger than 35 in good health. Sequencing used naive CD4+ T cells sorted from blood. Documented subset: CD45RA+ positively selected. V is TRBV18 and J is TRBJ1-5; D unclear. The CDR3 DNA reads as TGTGCCAGCTCACCTATTGGCAGGACGCAAAATCAGCCCCAGCATTTT. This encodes CASSPIGRTQNQPQHF.